This T cell receptor beta chain was documented in a study of T cell responses to AZD1222 COVID-19 vaccine. The CDR3 covers 16 residues. Deletions cut 1 base from V and 8 bases from J, with 18 bases between. From germline, CDR1 is LNHDA and CDR2 SQIVND (reference sequence). Profiled with immunoSEQ multiplex PCR; TCRdb holds only in-frame clones, not every one. The repertoire has approximately 170,000 clones, more than 85% of them found once; the top ten carry approximately 4.8%. The V and J genes are TRBV19 and TRBJ2-1; TRBD2 might be the D (6 bases). The origin of this receptor is an adult in good health. This specimen consisted of peripheral blood, obtained on day 0 of AZD1222 vaccination. CDR3 protein: CASSIAASVSPDEQFF. DNA of the CDR3: TGTGCCAGTAGTATAGCCGCTAGCGTGAGCCCGGATGAGCAGTTCTTC.